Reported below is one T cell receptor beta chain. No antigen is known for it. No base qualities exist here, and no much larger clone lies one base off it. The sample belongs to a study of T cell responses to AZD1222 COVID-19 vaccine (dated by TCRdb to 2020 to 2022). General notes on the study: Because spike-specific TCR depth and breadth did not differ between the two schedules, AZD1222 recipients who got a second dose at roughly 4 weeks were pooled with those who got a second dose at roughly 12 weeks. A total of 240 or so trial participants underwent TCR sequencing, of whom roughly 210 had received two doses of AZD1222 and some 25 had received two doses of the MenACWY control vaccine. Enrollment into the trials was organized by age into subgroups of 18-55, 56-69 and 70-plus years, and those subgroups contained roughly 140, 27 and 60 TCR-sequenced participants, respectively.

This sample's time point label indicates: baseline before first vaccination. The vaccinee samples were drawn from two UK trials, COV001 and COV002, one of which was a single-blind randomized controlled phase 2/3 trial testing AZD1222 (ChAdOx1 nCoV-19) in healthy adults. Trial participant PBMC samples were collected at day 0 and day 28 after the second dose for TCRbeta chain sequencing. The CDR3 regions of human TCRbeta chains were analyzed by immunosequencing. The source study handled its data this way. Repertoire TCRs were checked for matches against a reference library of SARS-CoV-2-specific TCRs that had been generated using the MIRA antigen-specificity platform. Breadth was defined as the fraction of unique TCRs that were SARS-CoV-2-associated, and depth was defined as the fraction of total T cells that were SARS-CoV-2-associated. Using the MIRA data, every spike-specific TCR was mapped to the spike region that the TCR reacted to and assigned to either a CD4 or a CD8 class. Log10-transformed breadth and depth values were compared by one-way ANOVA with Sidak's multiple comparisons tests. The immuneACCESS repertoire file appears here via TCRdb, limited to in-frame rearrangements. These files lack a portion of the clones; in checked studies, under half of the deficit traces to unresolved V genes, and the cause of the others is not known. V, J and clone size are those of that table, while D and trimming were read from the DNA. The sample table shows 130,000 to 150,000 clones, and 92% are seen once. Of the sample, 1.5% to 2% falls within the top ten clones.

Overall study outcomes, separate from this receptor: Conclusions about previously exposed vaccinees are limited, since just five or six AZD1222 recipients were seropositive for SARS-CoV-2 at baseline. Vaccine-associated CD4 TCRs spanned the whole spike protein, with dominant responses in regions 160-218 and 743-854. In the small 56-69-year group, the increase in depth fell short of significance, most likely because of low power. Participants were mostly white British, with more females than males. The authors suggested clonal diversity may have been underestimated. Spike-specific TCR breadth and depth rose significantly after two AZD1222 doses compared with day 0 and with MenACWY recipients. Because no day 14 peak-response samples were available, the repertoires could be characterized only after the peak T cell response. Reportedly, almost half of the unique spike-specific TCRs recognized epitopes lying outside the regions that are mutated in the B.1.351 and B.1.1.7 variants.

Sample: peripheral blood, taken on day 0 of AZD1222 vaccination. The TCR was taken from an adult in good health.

The sequence in DNA is TGCAGTACCTTGGGAGATACGCAGTATTTT. Protein translation: CSTLGDTQYF. Here the chain combines TRBV20-1 and TRBJ2-3; the D gene cannot be resolved reliably. The CDR3 numbers 10 residues from cysteine through phenylalanine. Only the CDR3 DNA stays, 30 bases, in frame from base 1. Trimming at the junction amounts to 8 bases on V and 5 bases on J, and the germline ends lie 8 bases apart. CDR1 and CDR2 were assigned from the germline V gene (reference sequence) as DFQATT and SNEGSKA.